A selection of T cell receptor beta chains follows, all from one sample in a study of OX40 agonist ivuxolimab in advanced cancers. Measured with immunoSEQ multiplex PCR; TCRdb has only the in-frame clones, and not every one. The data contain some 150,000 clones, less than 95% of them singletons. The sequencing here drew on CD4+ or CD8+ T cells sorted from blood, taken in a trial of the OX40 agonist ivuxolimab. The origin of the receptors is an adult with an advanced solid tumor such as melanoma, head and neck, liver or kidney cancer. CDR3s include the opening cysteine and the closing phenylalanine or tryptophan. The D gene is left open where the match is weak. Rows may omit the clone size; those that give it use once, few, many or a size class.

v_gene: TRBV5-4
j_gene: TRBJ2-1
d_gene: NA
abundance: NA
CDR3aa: CASSTVREQFF
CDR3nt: TGTGCCAGCAGCACAGTTAGAGAGCAGTTCTTC

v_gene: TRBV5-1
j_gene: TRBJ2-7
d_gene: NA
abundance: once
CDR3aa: CASSRDSYEQYF
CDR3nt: TGCGCCAGCAGCCGGGACTCCTACGAGCAGTACTTC

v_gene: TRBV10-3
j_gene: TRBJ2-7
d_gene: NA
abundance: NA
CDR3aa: CAISDIASYEQYF
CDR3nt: TGTGCCATCAGTGATATTGCCTCCTACGAGCAGTACTTC

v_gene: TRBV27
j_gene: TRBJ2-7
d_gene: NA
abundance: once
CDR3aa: CASSPGAQGYEQYF
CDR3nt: TGTGCCAGCAGTCCAGGGGCCCAGGGGTACGAGCAGTACTTC

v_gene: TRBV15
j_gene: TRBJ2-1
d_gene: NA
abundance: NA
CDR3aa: CATSRDVSGAINNEQFF
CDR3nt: TGTGCCACCAGCAGAGATGTATCCGGGGCCATCAACAATGAGCAGTTCTTC

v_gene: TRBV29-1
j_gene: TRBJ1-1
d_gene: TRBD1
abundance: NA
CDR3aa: CSGDRVDAAEAFF
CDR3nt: TGCAGCGGGGACAGGGTCGACGCGGCTGAAGCTTTCTTT

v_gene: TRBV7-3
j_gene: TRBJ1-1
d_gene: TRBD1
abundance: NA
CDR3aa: CASSLGQANTEAFF
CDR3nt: TGTGCCAGCAGCTTAGGACAGGCCAACACTGAAGCTTTCTTT

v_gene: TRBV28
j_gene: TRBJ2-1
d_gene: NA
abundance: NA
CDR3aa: CASSTPSYNEQFF
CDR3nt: TGTGCCAGCAGCACCCCGTCCTACAATGAGCAGTTCTTC

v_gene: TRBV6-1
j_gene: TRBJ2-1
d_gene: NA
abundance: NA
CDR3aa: CASSGLGMRSYNEQFF
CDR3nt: TGTGCCAGCAGTGGGCTCGGTATGAGGTCCTACAATGAGCAGTTCTTC

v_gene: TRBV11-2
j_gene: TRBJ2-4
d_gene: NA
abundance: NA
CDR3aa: CASSQEPALAKNIQYF
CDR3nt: TGTGCCAGCAGCCAAGAGCCGGCGTTAGCCAAAAACATTCAGTACTTC

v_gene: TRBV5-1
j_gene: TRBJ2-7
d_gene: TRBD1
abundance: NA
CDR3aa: CASSTGGNQYEQYF
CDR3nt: TGCGCCAGCAGCACAGGGGGCAACCAATACGAGCAGTACTTC

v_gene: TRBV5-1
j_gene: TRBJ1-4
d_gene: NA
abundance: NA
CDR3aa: CASSLGAGRHRYEKLFF
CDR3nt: TGCGCCAGCAGCTTGGGGGCTGGCAGGCACCGGTATGAAAAACTGTTTTTT

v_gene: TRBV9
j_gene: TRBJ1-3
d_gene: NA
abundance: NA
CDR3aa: CASSVGALSGNTIYF
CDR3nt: TGTGCCAGCAGCGTGGGGGCCCTCTCTGGAAACACCATATATTTT

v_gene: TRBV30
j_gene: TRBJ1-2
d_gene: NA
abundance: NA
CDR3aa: CAWSVGGSNYGYTF
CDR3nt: TGTGCCTGGAGTGTAGGGGGAAGCAACTATGGCTACACCTTC

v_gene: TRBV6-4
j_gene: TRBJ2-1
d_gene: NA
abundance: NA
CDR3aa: CASSRSRDGEQFF
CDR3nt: TGTGCCAGCAGCCGGTCTCGGGACGGTGAGCAGTTCTTC